Detailed here is one T cell receptor (beta chain). Its antigen is undetermined. TCRdb used MiXCR to reprocess the reads, holding one entry per CDR3 protein. This sample has fewer than 900,000 distinct CDR3 sequences; approximately 32% occur once, and the top ten carry about 12%. This sample is drawn from a study of T cell repertoires in cytomegalovirus infection. Study details: The study used recently identified HLA-C-restricted and well-studied HLA-B-restricted CMV epitopes. It can be stated that public TCR beta signatures indicated CMV infection as well as a matching HLA type.

Study-wide points: The ex vivo response was dominated by HLA-C-restricted CMV-specific TCR beta clonotypes.

CDR3 size: 14 residues. V was shortened by 4 bases and J by 4 bases, with 10 bases between the two germline ends. The germline CDR1 and CDR2 sequences are SGHVS and FQNEAQ. The chain combines TRBV7-8 with TRBJ2-2; D unclear. The sample was cultured CD8+ T cells from PBMCs, taken from culture after CMV antigen stimulation. This clonotype was obtained from a human donor in good health (CMV status not recorded). Some clones in this sample may be carry-over from other donors' samples. The CDR3 DNA follows: TGTGCCAGCAGCTCCCGCAAGGTCACCGGGGAGCTGTTTTTT. It encodes CASSSRKVTGELFF. The full variable domain, in which reference TRBV7-8 and TRBJ2-2 provide the parts outside the CDR3, is GAGVSQSPRYKVAKRGQDVALRCDPISGHVSLFWYQQALGQGPEFLTYFQNEAQLDKSGLPSDRFFAERPEGSVSTLKIQRTQQEDSAVYLCASSSRKVTGELFFGEGSRLTVL.